This T cell receptor (beta chain) stems from a study of T cell responses to AZD1222 COVID-19 vaccine. This CDR3 has 13 residues. Germline loops: CDR1 SGHRS, CDR2 YFSETQ. Trimming removed 4 bases from V and 5 bases from J, with 12 bases in between. Both about-4-week and about-12-week second-dose recipients were combined. Sequenced by immunoSEQ multiplex PCR; TCRdb stores in-frame clones only, minus some. This sample has over 120,000 clones, with 86% found just once. The sequences come from peripheral blood, collected 28 days after the second AZD1222 dose. V usage is TRBV5-1 and J usage is TRBJ2-5, with a tentative D call TRBD1 (5 bases). The TCR was taken from an adult who received the AZD1222 COVID-19 vaccine. CDR3 loop: CASSRQTWETQYF. The CDR3 DNA reads as TGCGCCAGCAGCCGACAGACCTGGGAGACCCAGTACTTC.